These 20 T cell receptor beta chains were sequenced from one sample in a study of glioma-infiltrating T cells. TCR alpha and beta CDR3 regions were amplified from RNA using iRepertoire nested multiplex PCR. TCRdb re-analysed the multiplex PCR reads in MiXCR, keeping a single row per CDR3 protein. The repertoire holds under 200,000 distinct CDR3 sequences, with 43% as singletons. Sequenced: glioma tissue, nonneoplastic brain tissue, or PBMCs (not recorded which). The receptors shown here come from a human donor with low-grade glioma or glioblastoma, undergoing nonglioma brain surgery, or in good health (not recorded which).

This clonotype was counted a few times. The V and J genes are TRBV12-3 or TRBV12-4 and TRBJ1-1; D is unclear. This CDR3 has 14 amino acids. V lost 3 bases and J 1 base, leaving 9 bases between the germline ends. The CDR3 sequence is CASSFQAANTEAFF. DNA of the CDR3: TGTGCCAGCAGTTTCCAGGCTGCGAACACTGAAGCTTTCTTT.

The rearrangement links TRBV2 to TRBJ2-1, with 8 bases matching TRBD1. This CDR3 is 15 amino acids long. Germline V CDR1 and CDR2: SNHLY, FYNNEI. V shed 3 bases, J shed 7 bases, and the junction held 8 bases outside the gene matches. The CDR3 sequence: CASSDGQGAENEQFF. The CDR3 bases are TGTGCCAGCAGTGACGGTCAGGGGGCGGAGAATGAGCAGTTCTTC.

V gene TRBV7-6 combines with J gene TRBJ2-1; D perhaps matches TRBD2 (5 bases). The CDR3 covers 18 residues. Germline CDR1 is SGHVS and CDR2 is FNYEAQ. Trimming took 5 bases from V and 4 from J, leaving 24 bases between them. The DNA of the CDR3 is TGTGCCAGCAGCCCCCTTGCGGGCTGGAGCGGAATATACAATGAGCAGTTCTTC. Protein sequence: CASSPLAGWSGIYNEQFF.

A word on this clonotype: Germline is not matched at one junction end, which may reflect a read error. CDR3 nucleotides: TGTGCCATCAGTGAGTCGAGGACAGGTAACACCAGGGAGCTGTTTTTT. This codes for CAISESRTGNTRELFF. The chain couples TRBV6-1 to TRBJ2-2; 7 bases are shared with TRBD1. Germline V gene data show CDR1 as MNHNS and CDR2 as SASEGT. The CDR3 length is 16 residues.

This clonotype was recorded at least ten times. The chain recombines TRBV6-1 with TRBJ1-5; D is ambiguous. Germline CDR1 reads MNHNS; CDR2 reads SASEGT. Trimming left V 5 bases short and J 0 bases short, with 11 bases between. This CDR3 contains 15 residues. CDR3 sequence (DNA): TGTGCCAGCAGTACGGACGTGTATAGCAATCAGCCCCAGCATTTT. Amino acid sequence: CASSTDVYSNQPQHF.

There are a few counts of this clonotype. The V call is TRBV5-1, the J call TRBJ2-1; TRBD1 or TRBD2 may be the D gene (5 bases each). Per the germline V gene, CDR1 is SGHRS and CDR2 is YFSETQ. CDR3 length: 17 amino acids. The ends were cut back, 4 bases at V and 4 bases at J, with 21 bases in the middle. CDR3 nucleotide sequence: TGCGCCAGCAGCCCACGCTCCGGGGCGAGGGGTTACAATGAGCAGTTCTTC. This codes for CASSPRSGARGYNEQFF.

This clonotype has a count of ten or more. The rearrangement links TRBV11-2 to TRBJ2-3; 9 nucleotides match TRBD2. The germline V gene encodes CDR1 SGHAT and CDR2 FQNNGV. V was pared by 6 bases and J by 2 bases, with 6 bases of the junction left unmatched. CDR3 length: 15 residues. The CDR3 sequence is CASSLRTSDTDTQYF. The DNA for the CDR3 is TGTGCCAGCAGTCTGAGGACTAGCGACACAGATACGCAGTATTTT.

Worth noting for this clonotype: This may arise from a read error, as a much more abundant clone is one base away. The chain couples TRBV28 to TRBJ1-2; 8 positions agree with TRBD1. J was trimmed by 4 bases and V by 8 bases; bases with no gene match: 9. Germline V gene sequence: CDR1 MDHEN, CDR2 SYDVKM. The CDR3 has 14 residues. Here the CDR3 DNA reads TGTGCCAGCGGACGACAGGGGCGAACCTATGGCTACACCTTC. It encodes CASGRQGRTYGYTF.

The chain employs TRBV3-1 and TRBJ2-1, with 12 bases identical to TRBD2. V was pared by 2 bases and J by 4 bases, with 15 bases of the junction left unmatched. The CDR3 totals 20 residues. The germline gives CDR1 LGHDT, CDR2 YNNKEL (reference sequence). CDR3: CASSQFSAPTSGGRYNEQFF. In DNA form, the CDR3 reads TGTGCCAGCAGCCAATTTTCGGCCCCGACTAGCGGGGGACGGTACAATGAGCAGTTCTTC.

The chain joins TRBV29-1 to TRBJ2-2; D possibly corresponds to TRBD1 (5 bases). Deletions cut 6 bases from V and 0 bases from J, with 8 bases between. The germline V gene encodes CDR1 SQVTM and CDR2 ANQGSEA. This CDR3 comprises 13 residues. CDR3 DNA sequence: TGCAGCGTGGACAATTCGAACACCGGGGAGCTGTTTTTT. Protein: CSVDNSNTGELFF.

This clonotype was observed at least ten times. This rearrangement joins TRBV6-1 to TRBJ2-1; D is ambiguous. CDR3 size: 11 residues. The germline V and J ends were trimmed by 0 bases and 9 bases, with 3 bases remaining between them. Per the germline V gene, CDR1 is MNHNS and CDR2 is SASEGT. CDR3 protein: CASSEAIEQFF. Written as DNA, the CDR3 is TGTGCCAGCAGTGAAGCTATTGAGCAGTTCTTC.

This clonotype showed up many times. This CDR3 is CASSPGPGQSYNEQFF. CDR3 DNA: TGTGCCAGCAGTCCAGGCCCGGGACAATCCTACAATGAGCAGTTCTTC. V gene TRBV6-1 combines with J gene TRBJ2-1; D possibly corresponds to TRBD1 (6 bases). The CDR3 consists of 16 residues. Germline V gene lookup returns CDR1 MNHNS and CDR2 SASEGT. V was shortened by 5 bases and J by 1 base, with 15 bases between the two germline ends.

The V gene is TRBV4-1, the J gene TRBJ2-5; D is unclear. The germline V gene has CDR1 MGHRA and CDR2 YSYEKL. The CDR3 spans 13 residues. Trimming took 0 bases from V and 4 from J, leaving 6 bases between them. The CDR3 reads CASSQEELETQYF. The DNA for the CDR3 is TGCGCCAGCAGCCAAGAGGAACTAGAGACCCAGTACTTC.

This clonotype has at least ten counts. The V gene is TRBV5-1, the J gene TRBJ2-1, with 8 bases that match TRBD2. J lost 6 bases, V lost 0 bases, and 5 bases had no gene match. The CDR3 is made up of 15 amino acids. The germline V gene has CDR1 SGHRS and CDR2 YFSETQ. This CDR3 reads CASSLGLAGRNEQFF. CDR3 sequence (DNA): TGCGCCAGCAGCTTGGGTCTAGCGGGTCGCAATGAGCAGTTCTTC.

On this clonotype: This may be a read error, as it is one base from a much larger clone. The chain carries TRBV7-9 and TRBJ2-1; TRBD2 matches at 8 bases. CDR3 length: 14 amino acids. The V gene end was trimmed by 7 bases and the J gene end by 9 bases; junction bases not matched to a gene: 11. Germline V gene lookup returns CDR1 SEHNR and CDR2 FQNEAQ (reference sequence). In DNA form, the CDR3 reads TGTGCCAGCAACTTCCTAGCGGGTCCTGTTGAGCAGTTCTTC. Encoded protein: CASNFLAGPVEQFF.

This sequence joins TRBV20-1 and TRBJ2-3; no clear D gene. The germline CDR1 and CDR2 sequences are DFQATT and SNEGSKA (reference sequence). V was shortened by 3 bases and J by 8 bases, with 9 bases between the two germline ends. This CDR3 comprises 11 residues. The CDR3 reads CSASASATQYF. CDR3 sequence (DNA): TGCAGTGCTAGTGCTTCCGCTACGCAGTATTTT.

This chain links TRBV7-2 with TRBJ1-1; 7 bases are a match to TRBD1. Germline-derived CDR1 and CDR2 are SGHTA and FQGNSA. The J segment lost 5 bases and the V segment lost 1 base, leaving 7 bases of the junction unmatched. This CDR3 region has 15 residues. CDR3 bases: TGTGCCAGCAGCTTAGGAGGGGGCGTAAATACTGAAGCTTTCTTT. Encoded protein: CASSLGGGVNTEAFF.

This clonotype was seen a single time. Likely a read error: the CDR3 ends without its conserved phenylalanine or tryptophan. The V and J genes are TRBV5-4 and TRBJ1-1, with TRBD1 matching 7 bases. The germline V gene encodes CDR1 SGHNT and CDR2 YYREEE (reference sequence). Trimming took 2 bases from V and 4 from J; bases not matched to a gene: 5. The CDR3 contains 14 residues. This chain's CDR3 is CASSLGGWGTEAFL. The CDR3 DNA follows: TGTGCCAGCAGCTTAGGGGGCTGGGGCACTGAAGCTTTCCTT.

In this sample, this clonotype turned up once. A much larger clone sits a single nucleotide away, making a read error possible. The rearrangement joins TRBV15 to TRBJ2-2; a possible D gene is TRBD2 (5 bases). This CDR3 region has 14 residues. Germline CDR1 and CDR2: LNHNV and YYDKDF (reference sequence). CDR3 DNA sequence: TGTGCCACCAGCAGAGATGTGAACACCGGGGAGATGTTTTTT. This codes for CATSRDVNTGEMFF.

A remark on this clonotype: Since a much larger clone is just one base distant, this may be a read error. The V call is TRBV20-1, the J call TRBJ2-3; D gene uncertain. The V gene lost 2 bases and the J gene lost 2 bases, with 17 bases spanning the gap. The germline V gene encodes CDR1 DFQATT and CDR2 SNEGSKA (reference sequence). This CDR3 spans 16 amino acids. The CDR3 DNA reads TGCAGTGCTAGATATCCGGCGGCAGACTTCACAGATACGCAGTATTTT. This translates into CSARYPAADFTDTQYF.